This T cell receptor beta chain was recovered during a study of cytomegalovirus exposure and HLA in healthy donors. General observations from the study: The classifier, whose performance was assessed in both the original and validation cohorts, reportedly diagnosed cytomegalovirus status with high specificity and sensitivity. Many donors carried some public TCRs, although rarity characterized most TCR sequences. CMV antigen specificity of three CMV-associated chains was confirmed in vitro.

Comments on this clone: The antigen is not known.

CDR1 is SGHRS, CDR2 YFSETQ, per germline. The CDR3 runs 14 residues. Trimming took 1 base from V and 2 from J, leaving 10 bases between them. A multiplex PCR was run with 60 Vbeta primers and 13 Jbeta primers. Data came from immunoSEQ multiplex PCR; TCRdb stores just in-frame clones and leaves some out. The sample contains more than 45,000 clones, roughly 79% of which appear only once. This clonotype originated in a man aged 50 or older in good health and CMV-seronegative. This rearrangement joins TRBV5-1 to TRBJ2-7; perhaps TRBD2 as D (7 bases). Sample: PBMCs. CDR3 region: CASSLRGGAYEQYF. CDR3 bases: TGCGCCAGCAGCTTGAGGGGGGGGGCCTACGAGCAGTACTTC. Combining the CDR3 with reference TRBV5-1 and TRBJ2-7 gives the whole variable domain KAGVTQTPRYLIKTRGQQVTLSCSPISGHRSVSWYQQTPGQGLQFLFEYFSETQRNKGNFPGRFSGRQFSNSRSEMNVSTLELGDSALYLCASSLRGGAYEQYFGPGTRLTVT.